One and the same sample provided the 24 T cell receptor beta chains below, sequenced in a study of OX40 agonist ivuxolimab in advanced cancers. TCRdb's table, derived via immunoSEQ multiplex PCR, lists solely in-frame clones and lacks some. This sample has fewer than 130,000 clones; around 90% occur once, and the top ten carry 0.27%. The material was CD4+ or CD8+ T cells sorted from blood, obtained in a trial of the OX40 agonist ivuxolimab. The receptors originated from an adult with an advanced solid tumor such as melanoma, head and neck, liver or kidney cancer.

The chain is built from TRBV18 and TRBJ1-5, with 7 bases matching TRBD1. This CDR3 is 13 amino acids long. From germline, CDR1 is KGHSH and CDR2 LQKENI. V lost 5 bases and J lost 4; bases outside the gene matches: 2. CDR3 nucleotides: TGTGCCAGCTCAACAGGGGTGAATCAGCCCCAGCATTTT. It codes for CASSTGVNQPQHF.

V and J are TRBV9 and TRBJ1-2, with 11 nucleotides matching TRBD1. CDR1 is SGDLS, CDR2 YYNGEE, per germline. Trimming cost V 3 bases and J 4 bases; bases outside gene matches: 8. CDR3 size: 16 residues. The CDR3 sequence: CASSGTGGGSGYGYTF. The CDR3 DNA is TGTGCCAGCAGCGGGACAGGGGGCGGTAGTGGCTATGGCTACACCTTC.

This rearrangement joins TRBV9 to TRBJ1-3, with TRBD1 matching over 8 bases. CDR3 length equals 14 residues. The V gene's germline CDR1 is SGDLS and CDR2 YYNGEE. After removal of 4 bases from V and 5 bases from J, the junction contained 5 bases not matched to a gene. In DNA form, the CDR3 reads TGTGCCAGCAGCACAGGACAGGGAAGAAACACCATATATTTT. This translates into CASSTGQGRNTIYF.

The rearrangement uses TRBV19 and TRBJ2-5; 8 bases are a match to TRBD1. This CDR3 comprises 15 residues. Germline trimming cut 0 bases from V and 4 bases from J; bases unmatched to any gene: 4. The germline V gene encodes CDR1 LNHDA and CDR2 SQIVND (reference sequence). CDR3 in amino acids: CASSIEVDRGETQYF. CDR3 sequence (DNA): TGTGCCAGTAGTATAGAGGTTGACAGGGGAGAGACCCAGTACTTC.

The gene calls are TRBV28 and TRBJ1-1; possible D gene TRBD1, 5 bases. The V gene lost 10 bases and the J gene lost 0 bases, with 15 bases spanning the gap. Germline assignment: CDR1 MDHEN and CDR2 SYDVKM. This CDR3 is built from 14 residues. The CDR3 DNA reads TGTGCCACTTTCCATACAGGTATGAACACTGAAGCTTTCTTT. Translated, it gives CATFHTGMNTEAFF.

This chain links TRBV2 with TRBJ2-3; D is possibly TRBD1 (6 bases). Per the germline V gene, CDR1 is SNHLY and CDR2 is FYNNEI. Trimming cost V 4 bases and J 0 bases, with 8 bases left between them. The CDR3 length is 14 residues. CDR3 DNA sequence: TGTGCCAGCAGTGTGCAGGGGAGCACAGATACGCAGTATTTT. Protein sequence: CASSVQGSTDTQYF.

The V and J genes are TRBV7-2 and TRBJ2-5, with no clear D. V lost 2 bases and J lost 2, with 9 bases in between. The CDR3 is made up of 14 amino acids. Germline V gene data show CDR1 as SGHTA and CDR2 as FQGNSA. The CDR3 DNA sequence: TGTGCCAGCAGCTTATACTCCGATCAAGAGACCCAGTACTTC. The encoded protein is CASSLYSDQETQYF.

In its sample, this clone was seen once. The gene calls are TRBV19 and TRBJ1-1, with 11 bases matching TRBD1. The CDR3 is made up of 15 amino acids. Trimming at V came to 7 bases and at J to 5 bases, leaving 9 bases not matched to a gene. Germline CDR1 is LNHDA and CDR2 is SQIVND (reference sequence). CDR3 coding DNA: TGTGCCAGTATCCGGGACAGGGGGGTCCGGACTGAAGCTTTCTTT. The encoded protein is CASIRDRGVRTEAFF.

DNA for the CDR3: TGTGCCAGCAGCGTAGCGGGAGGTTATTCACCCCTCCACTTT. It encodes CASSVAGGYSPLHF. The chain recombines TRBV9 with TRBJ1-6; D gene uncertain. Looked up from germline, CDR1 is SGDLS and CDR2 is YYNGEE. This CDR3 contains 14 residues. The germline V and J ends were trimmed by 0 bases and 8 bases, with 9 bases remaining between them.

The genes are TRBV5-1 and TRBJ2-3, with D possibly being TRBD1 (6 bases). This CDR3 contains 15 residues. Trimming stripped 0 bases from V and 3 bases from J, with 11 bases between. Germline assignment: CDR1 SGHRS and CDR2 YFSETQ. The CDR3 DNA follows: TGCGCCAGCAGCTTGGCCGCCAGGGGAACAGATACGCAGTATTTT. Its translation: CASSLAARGTDTQYF. The whole variable domain, remainder taken from reference TRBV5-1 and TRBJ2-3, is KAGVTQTPRYLIKTRGQQVTLSCSPISGHRSVSWYQQTPGQGLQFLFEYFSETQRNKGNFPGRFSGRQFSNSRSEMNVSTLELGDSALYLCASSLAARGTDTQYFGPGTRLTVL.

The CDR3 region has the DNA TGTGCCAGCAGCTTGTTTCGCCCCGGGGTCACTGAAGCTTTCTTT. Translating gives CASSLFRPGVTEAFF. The chain carries TRBV5-6 and TRBJ1-1; D call uncertain. Trimming removed 1 base at V and 4 bases at J, with 14 bases between. The V gene's germline CDR1 is SGHDT and CDR2 YYEEEE. The CDR3 totals 15 residues.

In this sample, this clone turned up once. This chain uses TRBV7-2 with TRBJ1-1; D not certain. Per the germline V gene, CDR1 is SGHTA and CDR2 is FQGNSA. V lost 1 base, J lost 3 bases, and 3 bases lay in between. This CDR3 region has 12 residues. CDR3 sequence reads: CASSLVDTEAFF. CDR3 nucleotides: TGTGCCAGCAGCTTAGTTGACACTGAAGCTTTCTTT. The variable domain in full, with the rest retrieved from reference TRBV7-2 and TRBJ1-1, is GAGVSQSPSNKVTEKGKDVELRCDPISGHTALYWYRQSLGQGLEFLIYFQGNSAPDKSGLPSDRFSAERTGGSVSTLTIQRTQQEDSAVYLCASSLVDTEAFFGQGTRLTVV.

The rearrangement joins TRBV30 to TRBJ1-5, with TRBD1 matching 7 bases. CDR1 and CDR2 (germline): GTSNPN, SVGIG (reference sequence). V lost 7 bases to trimming and J lost 5 bases; unmatched junction nucleotides: 11. This CDR3 is 14 amino acids long. This CDR3 reads CALQAGGEDQPQHF. CDR3 DNA: TGTGCCTTGCAGGCAGGGGGAGAGGATCAGCCCCAGCATTTT.

This chain links TRBV29-1 with TRBJ2-5; no clear D. V lost 0 bases, J lost 3 bases, and 8 bases lay in between. This CDR3 contains 13 residues. CDR1 SQVTM and CDR2 ANQGSEA come from the germline V gene. For the CDR3, the DNA is TGCAGCGTTGAAGAGGGCAGGAAAGAGACCCAGTACTTC. It codes for CSVEEGRKETQYF.

This clone was recorded a few times. This rearrangement joins TRBV13 to TRBJ1-2, with 8 bases that match TRBD1. Germline V gene data show CDR1 as PRHDT and CDR2 as FYEKMQ (reference sequence). The V and J ends lost 2 bases and 5 bases, in that order; junction bases with no gene match: 4. The length of the CDR3 is 14 residues. CDR3 amino acids: CASSLQGARYGYTF. The CDR3 DNA reads as TGTGCCAGCAGCTTACAGGGGGCGAGGTATGGCTACACCTTC.

Only one count was recorded for this clone. The chain joins TRBV9 to TRBJ2-7, with D unclear. V lost 0 bases and J 7 bases, leaving 11 bases between the germline ends. The CDR3 totals 13 residues. Looked up from germline, CDR1 is SGDLS and CDR2 is YYNGEE. CDR3 nucleotide sequence: TGTGCCAGCAGCGTAGAACCATTACGAGAGCAGTACTTC. Its protein product is CASSVEPLREQYF.

The chain carries TRBV5-4 and TRBJ1-1, with 8 bases matching TRBD1. V gave up 0 bases and J gave up 7 bases; unmatched junction bases: 8. The CDR3 sequence is 15 residues long. From germline, CDR1 is SGHNT and CDR2 YYREEE (reference sequence). The CDR3 region is CASSLVGQGAVEAFF. CDR3 in DNA: TGTGCCAGCAGCTTGGTGGGCCAGGGGGCCGTTGAAGCTTTCTTT.

As DNA, the CDR3 is TGTGCCAGCAGTTACAGCCCTCGGGGGAACTATGGCTACACCTTC. Translating gives CASSYSPRGNYGYTF. This chain joins TRBV6-5 and TRBJ1-2, with D maybe TRBD1 (5 bases). Trimming pared 2 bases from V and 2 bases from J, leaving 12 bases between. The CDR3 is 15 amino acids. Germline loops: CDR1 MNHEY, CDR2 SVGAGI.

The chain combines TRBV6-5 with TRBJ1-1; D not resolved. V dropped 4 bases and J dropped 3 bases, with 9 bases sitting between them. The CDR3 runs 13 residues. Looked up from germline, CDR1 is MNHEY and CDR2 is SVGAGI. The CDR3 coding sequence is TGTGCCAGCAGTTCCATAAAATACACTGAAGCTTTCTTT. Protein product: CASSSIKYTEAFF.

The sample holds one count of this clone. V is TRBV25-1 and J is TRBJ2-1, with TRBD1 matching over 8 bases. Germline V gene lookup returns CDR1 MGHDK and CDR2 SYGVNS. There are 11 residues in the CDR3. The ends lost 4 bases at V and 10 bases at J; junction bases unmatched: 0. CDR3 coding DNA: TGTGCCAGCAGTGGGGACAGGGAGCAGTTCTTC. Its protein product is CASSGDREQFF.

CDR3 nucleotide sequence: TGTGCCAGCAGTTCCGGAGTCACTGGAAACACCATATATTTT. Protein sequence: CASSSGVTGNTIYF. This chain joins TRBV6-6 and TRBJ1-3; D not certain. This CDR3 has 14 amino acids. The germline V gene encodes CDR1 MNHNY and CDR2 SVGAGI (reference sequence). Between the trimmed V and J ends, which lost 4 bases and 2 bases, there was a span of 9 bases.

The J gene is TRBJ1-2, the V gene TRBV5-4, with D uncertain. The CDR3 consists of 14 residues. The ends were cut back, 0 bases at V and 5 bases at J, with 11 bases in the middle. From germline, CDR1 is SGHNT and CDR2 YYREEE (reference sequence). CDR3 sequence (DNA): TGTGCCAGCAGCTTGGTTAATATCGAGTATGGCTACACCTTC. As protein: CASSLVNIEYGYTF. Together with reference TRBV5-4 and TRBJ1-2, the CDR3 gives the full variable domain: ETGVTQSPTHLIKTRGQQVTLRCSSQSGHNTVSWYQQALGQGPQFIFQYYREEENGRGNFPPRFSGLQFPNYSSELNVNALELDDSALYLCASSLVNIEYGYTFGSGTRLTVV.

This chain uses TRBV30 with TRBJ1-3; D ambiguous. The CDR3 spans 12 residues. Germline V gives CDR1 GTSNPN, CDR2 SVGIG (reference sequence). Trimming pared 1 base from V and 7 bases from J, leaving 8 bases between. The CDR3: CAWSAPGNTIYF. Written as DNA, the CDR3 is TGTGCCTGGAGTGCCCCCGGTAACACCATATATTTT.

The table lists this clone with a few counts. The identical CDR3 is also encoded by other nucleotide sequences in the sample. This chain links TRBV27 with TRBJ1-1, with 8 bases identical to TRBD1. The V gene's germline CDR1 is MNHEY and CDR2 SMNVEV (reference sequence). V trimming: 8 bases; J trimming: 1 base; junction bases outside the gene matches: 6. The CDR3 runs to 14 residues. The CDR3 coding sequence is TGTGCCAGCCTTAGAGACAGGGGGAACACTGAAGCTTTCTTT. Its protein product is CASLRDRGNTEAFF.